Below, 12 T cell receptor beta chains from the same sample are listed, as sequenced in a study of CD8+CD57+ T cells in acquired aplastic anemia. The template for TCR beta VDJ and CDR3 sequence profiling was genomic DNA. TCRdb redid the calling of the reads with MiXCR, one entry per CDR3 protein. The sample includes about 210,000 distinct CDR3 sequences, over 60% of them seen just once. Sequenced sample: sorted CD4+, CD8+, or CD8+CD57+ T cells (not recorded which) from PBMCs. All receptors derive from a human donor in good health.

This clonotype was counted between two and nine times. A much larger clone is a single base away; this may be a read error. The V gene is TRBV19, the J gene TRBJ2-1, with D hard to call. Trimming pared 11 bases from V and 0 bases from J, leaving 11 bases between. Germline loops: CDR1 LNHDA, CDR2 SQIVND (reference sequence). The CDR3 totals 13 residues. CDR3 sequence reads: CAPAQSSYNEQFF. CDR3 sequence (DNA): TGTGCCCCGGCCCAGAGCTCCTACAATGAGCAGTTCTTC.

V gene TRBV20-1 combines with J gene TRBJ2-5; 13 bases are shared with TRBD2. Germline V gene sequence: CDR1 DFQATT, CDR2 SNEGSKA (reference sequence). The CDR3 runs to 16 residues. Germline trimming cut 2 bases from V and 4 bases from J; bases unmatched to any gene: 7. The CDR3 DNA reads TGCAGTGCTAGAAGGACTAGCGGGGGCCCCAGAGAGACCCAGTACTTC. Its translation is CSARRTSGGPRETQYF.

As to this clonotype: One end of the junction does not line up with germline, which may come from a read error. The chain is built from TRBV7-3 and TRBJ2-7, with D hard to call. CDR3 length: 12 amino acids. Per the germline V gene, CDR1 is SGHTA and CDR2 is FQGTGA. The chain's CDR3 is CASSLSWYEQYF. The CDR3 region has the DNA TGTGCCAGCAGTTTAAGTTGGTACGAGCAGTACTTC. The variable domain in full, completed from reference TRBV7-3 and TRBJ2-7, reads GAGVSQTPSNKVTEKGKYVELRCDPISGHTALYWYRQSLGQGPEFLIYFQGTGAADDSGLPNDRFFAVRPEGSVSTLKIQRTERGDSAVYLCASSLSWYEQYFGPGTRLTVT.

This clonotype was counted at least ten times. This chain uses TRBV27 with TRBJ2-7, with D possibly being TRBD2 (7 bases). Germline-derived CDR1 and CDR2 are MNHEY and SMNVEV (reference sequence). Trimming took off 3 bases at V and 5 bases at J, with 17 bases between the two ends. The CDR3 runs 15 residues. As DNA, the CDR3 is TGTGCCAGCAGTTTCATCGGGGGGCTGGTCCACGAGCAGTACTTC. Protein: CASSFIGGLVHEQYF.

This clonotype showed up just a few times. V usage is TRBV12-3 or TRBV12-4 and J usage is TRBJ1-6; 7 bases map to TRBD1. The ends lost 6 bases at V and 8 bases at J; junction bases unmatched: 13. There are 16 residues in the CDR3. DNA for the CDR3: TGTGCCAGCAGCGCGCTAAAACAGGGGCGGGATTCACCCCTCCACTTT. Protein: CASSALKQGRDSPLHF.

This clonotype was seen a handful of times. The chain links TRBV19 to TRBJ2-3; 8 nucleotides match TRBD2. The CDR3 has 16 residues. The germline CDR1 and CDR2 sequences are LNHDA and SQIVND (reference sequence). The V gene end was trimmed by 6 bases and the J gene end by 4 bases; junction bases not matched to a gene: 12. CDR3 sequence (DNA): TGTGCCAGTAGAGACCCACGGGGGGGCCGCCCAGATACGCAGTATTTT. Residues: CASRDPRGGRPDTQYF.

The table lists this clonotype with a few counts. The chain employs TRBV7-8 and TRBJ2-3; D may match TRBD1 or TRBD2 (6 bases each). With 4 bases removed from V and 5 bases from J, the gap between germline ends came to 22 bases. The CDR3 loop spans 17 amino acids. CDR1 and CDR2 (germline): SGHVS, FQNEAQ. CDR3 nucleotide sequence: TGTGCCAGCAGCTCGCTTGGCAGGGGCGGGGTAGAAGATACGCAGTATTTT. This sequence encodes CASSSLGRGGVEDTQYF.

There are many counts of this clonotype. This sequence joins TRBV19 and TRBJ2-1; TRBD2 is a possible D gene (5 bases). The CDR3 has 15 residues. V lost 4 bases, J lost 2 bases, and 12 bases lay in between. Germline V CDR1 and CDR2: LNHDA, SQIVND (reference sequence). The CDR3 here is CASSNPGTPYNEQFF. The CDR3 DNA is TGTGCCAGTAGTAATCCGGGAACTCCCTACAATGAGCAGTTCTTC.

This clonotype was seen a few times. The chain recombines TRBV7-9 with TRBJ2-7, with 14 bases aligning to TRBD2. CDR1 is SEHNR, CDR2 FQNEAQ, per germline (reference sequence). Trimming took 4 bases from V and 6 from J; bases not matched to a gene: 2. This CDR3 is built from 14 residues. The CDR3 here is CASSSGTSGSEQYF. The CDR3 region has the DNA TGTGCCAGCAGCTCCGGGACTAGCGGGAGCGAGCAGTACTTC.

The chain links TRBV25-1 to TRBJ2-3; tentative D call: TRBD2 (5 bases). V was trimmed by 6 bases and J by 6 bases, leaving 10 bases between them. This CDR3 comprises 12 residues. CDR1 MGHDK and CDR2 SYGVNS come from the germline V gene. CDR3 nucleotides: TGTGCCAGCAGCCGGGATTTCGATACGCAGTATTTT. Amino acids: CASSRDFDTQYF.

The sample holds many counts of this clonotype. The V gene is TRBV7-6, the J gene TRBJ1-1, with 7 bases identical to TRBD1. The CDR3 covers 13 residues. J was trimmed by 7 bases and V by 3 bases; bases with no gene match: 5. CDR1 is SGHVS and CDR2 is FNYEAQ in the germline V gene. CDR3 in amino acids: CASSLTGSNEAFF. Written as DNA, the CDR3 is TGTGCCAGCAGCTTGACAGGGTCAAATGAAGCTTTCTTT. Drawing the rest from reference TRBV7-6 and TRBJ1-1, the complete variable domain is GAGVSQSPRYKVTKRGQDVALRCDPISGHVSLYWYRQALGQGPEFLTYFNYEAQQDKSGLPNDRFSAERPEGSISTLTIQRTEQRDSAMYRCASSLTGSNEAFFGQGTRLTVV.

The chain uses TRBV2 and TRBJ1-5; TRBD1 might be the D (5 bases). Germline V gives CDR1 SNHLY, CDR2 FYNNEI. The ends were cut back, 4 bases at V and 5 bases at J, with 9 bases in the middle. This CDR3 region has 13 residues. The CDR3 DNA sequence: TGTGCCAGCAGTGGAGCAGGGCATCAGCCCCAGCATTTT. Translated, it gives CASSGAGHQPQHF.